This T cell receptor beta chain was identified during a study of T-cell memory formation after mild COVID-19. Germline trimming cut 5 bases from V and 4 bases from J; bases unmatched to any gene: 8. CDR1 and CDR2 (germline): SGHTA, FQGNSA. CDR3 size: 15 residues. This clonotype was found a few times. TCRdb used MiXCR to reprocess the 5' RACE reads, holding one entry per CDR3 protein. The table records around 130,000 distinct CDR3 sequences, 16% of them present only once. The receptor was derived from an adult woman who had mild COVID-19 (a few samples of this study predate the infection). Cell type and time point are not known. The chain has TRBV7-2 and TRBJ2-3; 8 bases are a match to TRBD2. Sequencing used PBMCs or a T cell subset sorted from them (not recorded which). The CDR3 loop reads CASSPGLVRADTQYF. The CDR3 DNA follows: TGTGCCAGCAGCCCGGGACTAGTGCGGGCAGATACGCAGTATTTT.